Following are 16 T cell receptor beta chains from one sample sequenced in a study of cytomegalovirus exposure and HLA in healthy donors. Assay: immunoSEQ multiplex PCR; the TCRdb copy retains only in-frame clones and omits some. This repertoire shows 100,000 to 150,000 clones, about nine tenths found once; its top ten account for 1.4% to 1.5%. Sequenced material: PBMCs. The receptor source for this set is a man aged 25 to 45 in good health and CMV-seronegative.

The chain joins TRBV29-1 to TRBJ2-1, with 10 bases that match TRBD2. CDR1 is SQVTM and CDR2 is ANQGSEA in the germline V gene. CDR3 length equals 14 residues. Unmatched junction bases numbered 6, after V lost 4 bases and J lost 6 bases. The CDR3 loop is CSVGLAGDINEQFF. For the CDR3, the DNA is TGCAGCGTTGGGCTAGCGGGAGACATCAATGAGCAGTTCTTC.

The rearrangement uses TRBV2 and TRBJ2-3; D gene unclear. The CDR3 consists of 11 residues. The ends were cut back, 8 bases at V and 4 bases at J, with 7 bases in the middle. In germline, CDR1 is SNHLY, CDR2 FYNNEI. The CDR3 region has the DNA TGTGCCAGCGAGGTTTCAGATACGCAGTATTTT. Residues: CASEVSDTQYF.

Here the CDR3 reads CASSGRVRTDTQYF. The CDR3 DNA reads TGTGCCAGCAGCGGGCGGGTTCGCACAGATACGCAGTATTTT. V usage is TRBV6-6 and J usage is TRBJ2-3; D might be TRBD2 (5 bases). V shed 6 bases and J shed 1 base, with 11 bases lying between them. CDR3 length equals 14 residues. CDR1 is MNHNY, CDR2 SVGAGI, per germline (reference sequence).

This chain joins TRBV5-1 and TRBJ1-2; 7 bases agree with TRBD1. Germline trimming cut 2 bases from V and 4 bases from J; bases unmatched to any gene: 8. The germline V gene encodes CDR1 SGHRS and CDR2 YFSETQ. CDR3 length: 15 amino acids. CDR3 nucleotide sequence: TGCGCCAGCAGCTTCCCGGGAGGGGGCGTCTATGGCTACACCTTC. Encoded protein: CASSFPGGGVYGYTF.

This clone was observed a few times. The V call is TRBV4-3, the J call TRBJ2-6; possible D gene TRBD1, 6 bases. Looked up from germline, CDR1 is LGHNA and CDR2 is YSLEER. V lost 2 bases and J 0 bases, leaving 8 bases between the germline ends. CDR3 length: 16 residues. The CDR3 region has the DNA TGCGCCAGCAGCCAAACGACAGGCTCTGGGGCCAACGTCCTGACTTTC. Amino acid sequence: CASSQTTGSGANVLTF.

This clone appeared once. This specimen includes other DNA sequences encoding the same CDR3. This chain joins TRBV6-5 and TRBJ1-2, with D perhaps TRBD1 (6 bases). The CDR3 runs to 14 residues. The ends were cut back, 2 bases at V and 4 bases at J, with 11 bases in the middle. The germline gives CDR1 MNHEY, CDR2 SVGAGI. CDR3 loop: CASSYDGGSYGYTF. The CDR3, as DNA: TGTGCCAGCAGTTACGATGGGGGCAGCTATGGCTACACCTTC.

This clone appeared many times. The gene calls are TRBV5-1 and TRBJ2-3, with 12 bases identical to TRBD2. J was trimmed by 4 bases and V by 4 bases; bases with no gene match: 7. Germline V gene data show CDR1 as SGHRS and CDR2 as YFSETQ. CDR3 length equals 16 residues. The CDR3, as DNA: TGCGCCAGCAGCCTTGGACTAGCGGGATCGGCAGATACGCAGTATTTT. It translates to CASSLGLAGSADTQYF.

The chain joins TRBV5-6 to TRBJ1-3; D call uncertain. CDR3 length equals 14 residues. V lost 1 base and J lost 4, with 9 bases in between. Germline-derived CDR1 and CDR2 are SGHDT and YYEEEE. In DNA, the CDR3 is TGTGCCAGCAGCTTGCGGCGGCTCGGAAACACCATATATTTT. Translation gives CASSLRRLGNTIYF.

The chain is built from TRBV7-9 and TRBJ2-3; 9 positions match TRBD2. Per germline, CDR1 SEHNR and CDR2 FQNEAQ (reference sequence). The trim removed 8 bases at V and 7 bases at J, leaving 10 bases unmatched. This CDR3 spans 14 amino acids. The CDR3 DNA sequence: TGTGCCAGCGGGCGGACTAGCGCCTCGTATACGCAGTATTTT. Protein: CASGRTSASYTQYF.

J is TRBJ1-5 and V is TRBV15; weak D call: TRBD1 (6 bases). Looked up from germline, CDR1 is LNHNV and CDR2 is YYDKDF (reference sequence). The ends were cut back, 3 bases at V and 3 bases at J, with 15 bases in the middle. The CDR3 has 16 residues. In nucleotides, the CDR3 is TGTGCCACCAGCAGGATGGTCAGGGGTTACAATCAGCCCCAGCATTTT. Translation gives CATSRMVRGYNQPQHF. Based on the CDR3 plus reference TRBV15 and TRBJ1-5, the full variable domain is DAMVIQNPRYQVTQFGKPVTLSCSQTLNHNVMYWYQQKSSQAPKLLFHYYDKDFNNEADTPDNFQSRRPNTSFCFLDIRSPGLGDTAMYLCATSRMVRGYNQPQHFGDGTRLSIL.

This chain connects TRBV5-4 to TRBJ2-7; 12 bases line up with TRBD1. This CDR3 is built from 15 residues. Germline assignment: CDR1 SGHNT and CDR2 YYREEE (reference sequence). J gave up 6 bases and V 6 bases, and 10 bases lay outside the gene matches. CDR3 DNA: TGTGCCAGCAACCTGAAGGGACAGGGGGCAGGCGAGCAGTACTTC. This codes for CASNLKGQGAGEQYF.

The chain has TRBV5-4 and TRBJ2-1; D ambiguous. Trimming stripped 1 base from V and 5 bases from J, with 10 bases between. Germline V lookup: CDR1 SGHNT, CDR2 YYREEE (reference sequence). The CDR3 is 14 amino acids. CDR3 amino acids: CASSLSSADNEQFF. The DNA for the CDR3 is TGTGCCAGCAGCTTGAGTAGTGCGGACAATGAGCAGTTCTTC.

The chain carries TRBV15 and TRBJ2-1; TRBD2 matches 7 bases. The trim removed 4 bases at V and 7 bases at J, leaving 16 bases unmatched. The CDR3 contains 17 residues. Germline V CDR1 and CDR2: LNHNV, YYDKDF (reference sequence). The CDR3 DNA follows: TGTGCCACCAGCACACGGAATAGGCTAGCGGATAATAATGAGCAGTTCTTC. Translation: CATSTRNRLADNNEQFF.

The chain couples TRBV6-1 to TRBJ1-3; D unclear. The CDR3 is 16 residues long. Germline V gene data show CDR1 as MNHNS and CDR2 as SASEGT. Trimming stripped 3 bases from V and 1 base from J, with 13 bases between. DNA for the CDR3: TGTGCCAGCAGTGAGTCTATACTCTTATCTGGAAACACCATATATTTT. It is translated as CASSESILLSGNTIYF.

This chain uses TRBV5-1 with TRBJ2-7, with 11 bases aligning to TRBD1. The length of the CDR3 is 14 residues. Germline V gene sequence: CDR1 SGHRS, CDR2 YFSETQ. With 5 bases clipped from V and 2 bases from J, the junction kept 3 bases outside the gene matches. CDR3 DNA sequence: TGCGCCAGCAGACCGGACAGGGGGCCCTACGAGCAGTACTTC. It codes for CASRPDRGPYEQYF.

This clone was counted a few times. The chain combines TRBV2 with TRBJ2-7, with unresolved D. This CDR3 region has 11 residues. Trimming took 3 bases from V and 12 from J, leaving 12 bases between them. Germline CDR1 and CDR2: SNHLY and FYNNEI. This CDR3 is CASSESYSGYF. CDR3 coding DNA: TGTGCCAGCAGTGAGAGCTACTCGGGGTACTTC.